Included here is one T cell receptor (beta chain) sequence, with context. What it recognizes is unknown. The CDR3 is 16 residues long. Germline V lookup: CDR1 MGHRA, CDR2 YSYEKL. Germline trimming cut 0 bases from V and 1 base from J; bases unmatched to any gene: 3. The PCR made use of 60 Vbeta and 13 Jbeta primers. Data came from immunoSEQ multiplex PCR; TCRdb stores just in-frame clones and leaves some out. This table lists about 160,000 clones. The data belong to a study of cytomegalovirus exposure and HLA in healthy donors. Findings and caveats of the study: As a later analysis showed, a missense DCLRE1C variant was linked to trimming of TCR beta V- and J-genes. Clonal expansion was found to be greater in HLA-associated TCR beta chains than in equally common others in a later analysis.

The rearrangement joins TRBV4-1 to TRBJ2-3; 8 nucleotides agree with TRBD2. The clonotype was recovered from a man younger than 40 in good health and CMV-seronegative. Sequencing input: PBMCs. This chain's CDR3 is CASSQEPAGGTDTQYF. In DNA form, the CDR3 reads TGCGCCAGCAGCCAAGAGCCAGCGGGAGGCACAGATACGCAGTATTTT.